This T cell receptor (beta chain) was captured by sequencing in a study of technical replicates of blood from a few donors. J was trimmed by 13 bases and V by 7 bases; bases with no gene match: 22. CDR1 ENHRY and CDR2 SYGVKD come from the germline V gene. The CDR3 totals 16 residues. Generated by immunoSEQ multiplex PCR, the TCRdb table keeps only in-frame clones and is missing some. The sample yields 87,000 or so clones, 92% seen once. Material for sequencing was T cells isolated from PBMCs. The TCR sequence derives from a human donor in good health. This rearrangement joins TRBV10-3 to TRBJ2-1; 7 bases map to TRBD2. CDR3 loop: CAIKALREGHGSPQFF. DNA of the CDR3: TGTGCCATCAAGGCGTTAAGGGAGGGCCATGGTTCACCCCAGTTCTTC.